Detailed here is one T cell receptor (beta chain). The target of this receptor is not known. The input lacks base qualities; no much larger clone sits a single base away. Including the terminal cysteine and phenylalanine, the CDR3 comprises 19 residues. Only the CDR3 DNA is retained, 57 bases long and in frame from the first base. Looking up the germline V gene yields CDR1 SGHAT and CDR2 FQNNGV. Trimming accounts for 4 bases at V and 3 bases at J, while the number of junction bases matched to no gene is 13. The immunoSEQ Assay was the method used to sequence TCRbeta CDR3 regions. After extraction, genomic DNA underwent amplification by bias-controlled multiplex PCR, followed by high-throughput sequencing. In the source study's methods: To quantify the absolute abundance of every unique TCRbeta CDR3 region, sequences were collapsed and filtered. Usable DNA was measured by amplifying reference genes present in all nucleated cells, and TCRbeta template counts were normalized to that usable DNA to estimate T cell fraction. Repertoire TCRs were annotated as SARS-CoV-2-specific by exact matching of V gene, CDR3 amino acid sequence and J gene to a known reactive TCR set. MIRA supplied the reference SARS-CoV-2 TCR set, which was filtered for enrichment in COVID-19-positive ImmuneCODE repertoires so that public or cross-reactive TCRs were removed. Based on the MIRA antigens, annotated TCRs were further analysed at the level of specific ORF or position within ORF. Breadth was defined as annotated unique rearrangements over total unique productive rearrangements; depth was the summed frequency of those rearrangements. Group comparisons of TCR breadth used two-sided Wilcoxon rank-sum tests. TCRdb's version of the immuneACCESS table is confined to in-frame rearrangements and falls short of the full clone set. An unresolved V gene accounts for under half of the shortfall where checked; the remainder is of unknown origin. V and J calls and clone size are given by that table; D and trimming were obtained from the DNA. This sample comprises 250,000 or so clones, roughly nine tenths of them detected only once. The top ten constitute roughly 3% of the sample.

This entry is derived from a study of Ad26.COV2.S vaccination and SARS-CoV-2 variants (dated by TCRdb to about 2021). Concerning the study at large: Donors in the vaccine arm were drawn from COV1001, a phase I-IIa trial of Ad26.COV2.S in healthy adults that was multicentre, randomized, double-blind and placebo-controlled. Ad26.COV2.S was given intramuscularly at 5x10^10 or 1x10^11 viral particles, as a single shot or as two shots 56 days apart. TCRbeta repertoire sequencing was used to assess the specificity and breadth of SARS-CoV-2-reactive T cell receptors after Ad26.COV2.S vaccination. The TCR-sequenced set comprised approximately 32 samples: approximately 19 Ad26.COV2.S vaccine recipients, 5 placebo recipients and 8 SARS-CoV-2 convalescent individuals. Participants in the trial were split at random into five groups of five each, receiving low-dose or high-dose Ad26.COV2.S once or twice, or else placebo on both occasions. Investigators remained blinded to trial group allocation during experiments and outcome assessment.

Summary of the overall study and its limitations: Comparable non-spike TCR breadth was observed between vaccine and placebo recipients, consistent with only spike being contained in the vaccine. Substantial breadth of spike-specific CD8+ and CD4+ T cell responses was reported after vaccination. The study was not powered to compare responses between vaccine doses or regimens. The authors noted that total T cell responses may have been underestimated by the TCR breadth and depth analyses. Ad26.COV2.S recipients had higher spike-specific TCR breadth than placebo recipients (P = 0.0014).

In the paper's terms, the treatment or condition label means: approximately 18 received Ad26.COV2.S at low or high dose, single or two shots; several received placebo; per-sample allocation not given. Repertoires of vaccine and placebo recipients were sequenced from samples collected on day 63 after the first injection. In Cohort 1b, 25 adults aged 18-55 years were enrolled at a single site in Boston, USA, between 29 July and 7 August 2020. Ad26.COV2.S was a replication-incompetent adenovirus type 26 vector expressing a prefusion-stabilized SARS-CoV-2 spike protein from the original Wuhan strain. The source was peripheral blood, collected in a trial of Ad26.COV2.S vaccine versus placebo. The sequence was collected from a person aged 18 to 59 who received the Ad26.COV2.S COVID-19 vaccine or a placebo. The chain uses TRBV11-2 and TRBJ2-5; 14 junctional bases match TRBD2. The DNA sequence is as follows: TGTGCCAGCAGCTCCGGCCGGCCCTTGACTAGCGGGAGGGAAGAGACCCAGTACTTC. Its product reads: CASSSGRPLTSGREETQYF.